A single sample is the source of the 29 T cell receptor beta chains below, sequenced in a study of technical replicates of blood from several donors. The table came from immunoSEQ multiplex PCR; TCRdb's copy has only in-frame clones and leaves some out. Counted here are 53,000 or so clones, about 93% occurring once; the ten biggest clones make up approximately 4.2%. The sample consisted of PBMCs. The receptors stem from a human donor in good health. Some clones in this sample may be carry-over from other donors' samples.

CDR3 sequence: CATSRDWANTDTQYF. DNA of the CDR3: TGTGCCACCAGCAGAGATTGGGCGAATACAGATACGCAGTATTTT. This chain joins TRBV15 and TRBJ2-3; D gene unclear. V shed 0 bases and J shed 3 bases, with 10 bases lying between them. From germline, CDR1 is LNHNV and CDR2 YYDKDF (reference sequence). This CDR3 is 15 amino acids long. Combining the CDR3 with reference TRBV15 and TRBJ2-3 gives the whole variable domain DAMVIQNPRYQVTQFGKPVTLSCSQTLNHNVMYWYQQKSSQAPKLLFHYYDKDFNNEADTPDNFQSRRPNTSFCFLDIRSPGLGDTAMYLCATSRDWANTDTQYFGPGTRLTVL.

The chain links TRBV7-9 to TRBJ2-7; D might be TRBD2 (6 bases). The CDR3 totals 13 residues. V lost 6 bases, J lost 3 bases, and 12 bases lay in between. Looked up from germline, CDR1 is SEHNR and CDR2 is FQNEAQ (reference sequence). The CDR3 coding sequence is TGTGCCAGCAGGCCCGGGGGATACTACGAGCAGTACTTC. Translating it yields CASRPGGYYEQYF.

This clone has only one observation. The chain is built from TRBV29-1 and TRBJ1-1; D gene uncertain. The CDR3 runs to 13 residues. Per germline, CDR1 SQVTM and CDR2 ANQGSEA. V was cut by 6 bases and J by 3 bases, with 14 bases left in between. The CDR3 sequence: CSVRTVGDTEAFF. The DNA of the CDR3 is TGCAGCGTGAGGACGGTCGGGGACACTGAAGCTTTCTTT.

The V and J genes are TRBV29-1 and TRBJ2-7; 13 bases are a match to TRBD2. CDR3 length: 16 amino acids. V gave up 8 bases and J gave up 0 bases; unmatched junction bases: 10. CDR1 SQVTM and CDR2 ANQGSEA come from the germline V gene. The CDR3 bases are TGCAGCTCGGAGGGGGGACTAGCGGGATTCTCCTACGAGCAGTACTTC. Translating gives CSSEGGLAGFSYEQYF.

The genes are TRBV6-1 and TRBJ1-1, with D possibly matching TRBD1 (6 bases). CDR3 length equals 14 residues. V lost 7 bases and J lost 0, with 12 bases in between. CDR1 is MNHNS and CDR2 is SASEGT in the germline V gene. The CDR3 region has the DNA TGTGCCAGCAAATTAACAGGGATGAACACTGAAGCTTTCTTT. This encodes CASKLTGMNTEAFF.

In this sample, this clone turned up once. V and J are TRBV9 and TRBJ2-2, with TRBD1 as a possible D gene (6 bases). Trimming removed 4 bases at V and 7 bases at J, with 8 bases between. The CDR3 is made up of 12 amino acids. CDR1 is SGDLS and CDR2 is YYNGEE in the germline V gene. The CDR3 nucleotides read TGTGCCAGCAGCCCAGGGGTCGGGGAGCTGTTTTTT. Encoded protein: CASSPGVGELFF. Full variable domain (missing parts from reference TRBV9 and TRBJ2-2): DSGVTQTPKHLITATGQRVTLRCSPRSGDLSVYWYQQSLDQGLQFLIQYYNGEERAKGNILERFSAQQFPDLHSELNLSSLELGDSALYFCASSPGVGELFFGEGSRLTVL.

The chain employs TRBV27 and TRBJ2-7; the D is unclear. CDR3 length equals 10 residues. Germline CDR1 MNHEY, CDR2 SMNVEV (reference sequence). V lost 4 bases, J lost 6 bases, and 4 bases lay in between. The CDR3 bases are TGTGCCAGCAGTTCCGGCGAGCAGTACTTC. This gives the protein CASSSGEQYF.

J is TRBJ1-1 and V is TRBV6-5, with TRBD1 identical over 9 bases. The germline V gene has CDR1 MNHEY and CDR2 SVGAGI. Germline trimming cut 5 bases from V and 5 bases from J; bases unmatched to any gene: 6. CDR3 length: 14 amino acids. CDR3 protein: CASSIRQGETEAFF. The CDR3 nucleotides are TGTGCCAGCAGTATAAGACAGGGGGAAACTGAAGCTTTCTTT.

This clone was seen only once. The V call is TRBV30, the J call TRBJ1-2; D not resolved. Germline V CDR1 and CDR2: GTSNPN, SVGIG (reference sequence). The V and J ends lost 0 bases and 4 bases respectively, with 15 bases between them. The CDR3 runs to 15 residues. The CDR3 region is CAWSVVGGKGYGYTF. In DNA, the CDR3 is TGTGCCTGGAGTGTAGTAGGAGGAAAGGGCTATGGCTACACCTTC.

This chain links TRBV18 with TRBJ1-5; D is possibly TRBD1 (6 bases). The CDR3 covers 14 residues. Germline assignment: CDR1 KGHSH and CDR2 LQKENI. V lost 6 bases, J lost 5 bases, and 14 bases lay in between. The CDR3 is CASSQEQGYQPQHF. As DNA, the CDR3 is TGTGCCAGCTCCCAAGAACAGGGATATCAGCCCCAGCATTTT.

The CDR3 region has the DNA TGTGCCAGCAGCTTGGGAGCGGGGGAAACAGATACGCAGTATTTT. This translates into CASSLGAGETDTQYF. V is TRBV5-4 and J is TRBJ2-3, with 8 bases that match TRBD2. CDR1 and CDR2 from the germline V gene are SGHNT and YYREEE (reference sequence). V trimming: 0 bases; J trimming: 3 bases; junction bases outside the gene matches: 3. There are 15 residues in the CDR3.

CDR3 residues: CASSPTRDRGHEQYF. CDR3 nucleotide sequence: TGTGCCAGCTCACCAACACGGGACAGGGGACACGAGCAGTACTTC. The rearrangement uses TRBV18 and TRBJ2-7, with 10 bases aligning to TRBD1. In germline, CDR1 is KGHSH, CDR2 LQKENI. The ends lost 2 bases at V and 5 bases at J; junction bases unmatched: 6. The CDR3 is 15 residues long.

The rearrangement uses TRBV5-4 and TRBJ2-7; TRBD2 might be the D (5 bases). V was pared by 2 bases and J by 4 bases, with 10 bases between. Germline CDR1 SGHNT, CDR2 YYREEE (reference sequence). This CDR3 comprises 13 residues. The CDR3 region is CASSFISGYEQYF. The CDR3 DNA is TGTGCCAGCAGCTTTATCTCGGGATACGAGCAGTACTTC. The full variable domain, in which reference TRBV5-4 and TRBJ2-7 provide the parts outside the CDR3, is ETGVTQSPTHLIKTRGQQVTLRCSSQSGHNTVSWYQQALGQGPQFIFQYYREEENGRGNFPPRFSGLQFPNYSSELNVNALELDDSALYLCASSFISGYEQYFGPGTRLTVT.

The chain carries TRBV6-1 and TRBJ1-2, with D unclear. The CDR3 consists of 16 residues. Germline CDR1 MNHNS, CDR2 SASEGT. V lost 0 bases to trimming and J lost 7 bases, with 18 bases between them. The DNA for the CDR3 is TGTGCCAGCAGTGAAGCGTTGAACGGTCTCCTTCCTGGCTACACCTTC. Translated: CASSEALNGLLPGYTF.

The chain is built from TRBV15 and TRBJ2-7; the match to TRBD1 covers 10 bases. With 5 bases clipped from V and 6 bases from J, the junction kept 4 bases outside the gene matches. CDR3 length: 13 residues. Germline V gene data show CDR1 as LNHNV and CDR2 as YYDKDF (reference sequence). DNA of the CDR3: TGTGCCACCAGCTCTGACAGGGGGCGCGAGCAGTACTTC. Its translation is CATSSDRGREQYF.

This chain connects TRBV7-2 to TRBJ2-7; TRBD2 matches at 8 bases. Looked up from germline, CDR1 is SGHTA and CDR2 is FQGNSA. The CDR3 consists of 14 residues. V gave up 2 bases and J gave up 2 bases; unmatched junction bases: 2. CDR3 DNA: TGTGCCAGCAGCTTATTGCGGGGGGCCTACGAGCAGTACTTC. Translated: CASSLLRGAYEQYF.

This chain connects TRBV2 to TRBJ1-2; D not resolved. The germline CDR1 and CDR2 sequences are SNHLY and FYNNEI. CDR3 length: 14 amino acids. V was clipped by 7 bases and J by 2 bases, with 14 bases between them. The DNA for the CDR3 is TGTGCCAGCATCGGAGGGTCCTTCAACTATGGCTACACCTTC. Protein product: CASIGGSFNYGYTF.

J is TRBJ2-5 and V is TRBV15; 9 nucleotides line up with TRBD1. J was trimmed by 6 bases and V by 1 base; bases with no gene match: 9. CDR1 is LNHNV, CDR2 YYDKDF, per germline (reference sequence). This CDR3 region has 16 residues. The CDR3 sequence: CATSRGDGTGRKTQYF. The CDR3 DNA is TGTGCCACCAGCAGAGGAGACGGGACAGGGCGGAAGACCCAGTACTTC. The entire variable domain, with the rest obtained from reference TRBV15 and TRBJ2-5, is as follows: DAMVIQNPRYQVTQFGKPVTLSCSQTLNHNVMYWYQQKSSQAPKLLFHYYDKDFNNEADTPDNFQSRRPNTSFCFLDIRSPGLGDTAMYLCATSRGDGTGRKTQYFGPGTRLLVL.

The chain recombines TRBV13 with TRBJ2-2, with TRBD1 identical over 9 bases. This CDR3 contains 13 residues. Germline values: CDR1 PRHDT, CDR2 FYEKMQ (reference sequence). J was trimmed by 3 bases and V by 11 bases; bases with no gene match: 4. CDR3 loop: CAVGTGHTGELFF. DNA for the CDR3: TGTGCCGTGGGGACAGGGCACACCGGGGAGCTGTTTTTT. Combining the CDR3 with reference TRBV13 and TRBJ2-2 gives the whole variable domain AAGVIQSPRHLIKEKRETATLKCYPIPRHDTVYWYQQGPGQDPQFLISFYEKMQSDKGSIPDRFSAQQFSDYHSELNMSSLELGDSALYFCAVGTGHTGELFFGEGSRLTVL.

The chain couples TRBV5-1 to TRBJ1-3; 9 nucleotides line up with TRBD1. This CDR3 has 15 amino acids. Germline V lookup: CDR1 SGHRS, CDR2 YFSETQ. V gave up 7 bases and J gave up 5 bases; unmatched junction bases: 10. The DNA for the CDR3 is TGCGCCAGCGCTCAAACCGGGACAGGGCGAAACACCATATATTTT. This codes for CASAQTGTGRNTIYF.

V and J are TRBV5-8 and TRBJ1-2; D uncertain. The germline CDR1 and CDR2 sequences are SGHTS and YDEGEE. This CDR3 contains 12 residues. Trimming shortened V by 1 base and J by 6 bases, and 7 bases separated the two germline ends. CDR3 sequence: CASSLIPNGYTF. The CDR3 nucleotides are TGTGCCAGCAGCTTGATCCCAAATGGCTACACCTTC.

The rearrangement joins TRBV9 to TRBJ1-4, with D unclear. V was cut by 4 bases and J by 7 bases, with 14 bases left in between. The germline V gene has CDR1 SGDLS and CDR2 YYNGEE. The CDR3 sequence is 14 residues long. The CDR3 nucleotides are TGTGCCAGCAGCCCGTCCGGGGTGGGTGAAAAACTGTTTTTT. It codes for CASSPSGVGEKLFF. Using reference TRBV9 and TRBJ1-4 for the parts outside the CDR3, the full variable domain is DSGVTQTPKHLITATGQRVTLRCSPRSGDLSVYWYQQSLDQGLQFLIQYYNGEERAKGNILERFSAQQFPDLHSELNLSSLELGDSALYFCASSPSGVGEKLFFGSGTQLSVL.

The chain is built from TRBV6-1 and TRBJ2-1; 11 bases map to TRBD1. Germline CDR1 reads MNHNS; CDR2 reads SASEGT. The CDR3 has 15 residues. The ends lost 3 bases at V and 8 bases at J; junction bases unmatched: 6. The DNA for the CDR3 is TGTGCCAGCAGTGAGATGGGACAGGGGGAAGATGAGCAGTTCTTC. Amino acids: CASSEMGQGEDEQFF.

The CDR3 DNA follows: TGTGCCAGCAGCCTTTACGAGACAGATACGCAGTATTTT. Translating gives CASSLYETDTQYF. The V and J genes are TRBV7-6 and TRBJ2-3; D not certain. CDR3 length: 13 residues. The germline CDR1 and CDR2 sequences are SGHVS and FNYEAQ. V was trimmed by 5 bases and J by 3 bases, leaving 9 bases between them.

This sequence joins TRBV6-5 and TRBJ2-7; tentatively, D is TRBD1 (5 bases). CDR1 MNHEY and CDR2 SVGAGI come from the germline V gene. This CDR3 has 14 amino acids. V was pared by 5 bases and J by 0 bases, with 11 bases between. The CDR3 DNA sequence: TGTGCCAGCAGTCCCAGACAGACCTCCTACGAGCAGTACTTC. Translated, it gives CASSPRQTSYEQYF.

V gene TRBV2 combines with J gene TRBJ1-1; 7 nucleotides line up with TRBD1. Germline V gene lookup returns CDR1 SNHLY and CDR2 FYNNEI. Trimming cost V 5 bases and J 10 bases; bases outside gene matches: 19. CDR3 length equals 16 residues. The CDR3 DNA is TGTGCCAGCAGTCCGCTCGCCGACAGGGCGCTACTGGGAGCTTTCTTT. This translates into CASSPLADRALLGAFF.

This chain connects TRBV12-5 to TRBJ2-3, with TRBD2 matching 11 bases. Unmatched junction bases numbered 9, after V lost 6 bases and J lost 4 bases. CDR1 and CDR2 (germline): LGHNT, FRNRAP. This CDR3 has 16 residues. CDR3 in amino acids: CASGSGASGRSDTQYF. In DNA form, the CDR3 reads TGTGCTAGTGGCTCGGGGGCTAGCGGGAGGTCAGATACGCAGTATTTT.

The CDR3 reads CASRAGDVSTEAFF. DNA of the CDR3: TGTGCCAGTAGAGCAGGGGATGTTTCCACTGAAGCTTTCTTT. The V gene is TRBV19, the J gene TRBJ1-1, with TRBD1 as a possible D gene (6 bases). The germline V gene encodes CDR1 LNHDA and CDR2 SQIVND (reference sequence). Trimming left V 6 bases short and J 4 bases short, with 15 bases between. This CDR3 comprises 14 residues.

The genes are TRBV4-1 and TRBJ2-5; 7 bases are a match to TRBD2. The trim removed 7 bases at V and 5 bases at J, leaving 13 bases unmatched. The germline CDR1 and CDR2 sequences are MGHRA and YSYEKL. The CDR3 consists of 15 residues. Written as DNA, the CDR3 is TGCGCCAGCACCAAGGCTAGCGGAGGCGTCGAGACCCAGTACTTC. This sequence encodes CASTKASGGVETQYF.